Listed here are 10 T cell receptor beta chains from one sample, sequenced in a study of blood T cell repertoires in COVID-19. Clones were sequenced by immunoSEQ multiplex PCR, and TCRdb holds only the in-frame ones, with some missing. This table holds around 180,000 clones, approximately 86% found once. Sequencing used peripheral blood. Receptor source: a man older than 75 with COVID-19, enrolled during active disease.

V usage is TRBV19 and J usage is TRBJ2-1, with 13 bases aligning to TRBD2. The junction had 3 bases not matched to a gene; V was cut back by 4 bases and J by 3 bases. CDR3 length: 16 residues. Looked up from germline, CDR1 is LNHDA and CDR2 is SQIVND (reference sequence). The CDR3, as DNA: TGTGCCAGTAGTACTACTAGCGGGGGGGTCTACAATGAGCAGTTCTTC. Its translation is CASSTTSGGVYNEQFF.

This chain links TRBV28 with TRBJ2-3; maybe TRBD2 (6 bases). In germline, CDR1 is MDHEN, CDR2 SYDVKM. CDR3 length: 11 residues. V lost 10 bases and J 7 bases, leaving 12 bases between the germline ends. CDR3 residues: CATLGDYTQYF. The CDR3 bases are TGTGCCACTCTAGGGGACTATACGCAGTATTTT.

The chain combines TRBV28 with TRBJ2-2, with TRBD2 matching 11 bases. Germline CDR1 is MDHEN and CDR2 is SYDVKM. The junction had 5 bases not matched to a gene; V was cut back by 8 bases and J by 0 bases. This CDR3 comprises 16 residues. The CDR3 loop reads CASRKGLAANTGELFF. CDR3 nucleotide sequence: TGTGCCAGCCGCAAGGGACTAGCGGCGAACACCGGGGAGCTGTTTTTT.

V gene TRBV4-2 combines with J gene TRBJ1-2, with 10 bases lining up with TRBD1. The length of the CDR3 is 16 residues. V lost 1 base to trimming and J lost 1 base; unmatched junction nucleotides: 3. The germline V gene has CDR1 LGHNA and CDR2 YNFKEQ. In DNA form, the CDR3 reads TGTGCCAGCAGCCAAGGACAGGGGGCGAATAACTATGGCTACACCTTC. Translated: CASSQGQGANNYGYTF.

V usage is TRBV7-2 and J usage is TRBJ2-5; 9 bases align to TRBD1. There are 15 residues in the CDR3. Germline-derived CDR1 and CDR2 are SGHTA and FQGNSA. J gave up 5 bases and V 5 bases, and 9 bases lay outside the gene matches. The CDR3 reads CASSRTGQGPETQYF. Written as DNA, the CDR3 is TGTGCCAGCAGCCGCACGGGACAGGGTCCCGAGACCCAGTACTTC. The full variable domain, in which reference TRBV7-2 and TRBJ2-5 provide the parts outside the CDR3, is GAGVSQSPSNKVTEKGKDVELRCDPISGHTALYWYRQSLGQGLEFLIYFQGNSAPDKSGLPSDRFSAERTGGSVSTLTIQRTQQEDSAVYLCASSRTGQGPETQYFGPGTRLLVL.

The rearrangement uses TRBV19 and TRBJ2-3; 8 positions match TRBD1. This CDR3 has 14 amino acids. J lost 1 base, V lost 9 bases, and 6 bases had no gene match. Germline lookup yields CDR1 LNHDA and CDR2 SQIVND (reference sequence). The CDR3 sequence: CASADRGGTDTQYF. The CDR3 bases are TGTGCCAGCGCCGACAGGGGAGGCACAGATACGCAGTATTTT.

This clone was seen a few times. The CDR3 protein is CASSGGQDWRNQPQHF. The DNA for the CDR3 is TGTGCCAGCAGTGGCGGGCAGGACTGGAGGAATCAGCCCCAGCATTTT. This chain connects TRBV2 to TRBJ1-5; D remains ambiguous. Germline-derived CDR1 and CDR2 are SNHLY and FYNNEI. The CDR3 has 16 residues. Between the trimmed V and J ends, which lost 4 bases and 4 bases, there was a span of 17 bases.

The chain combines TRBV2 with TRBJ1-2; 8 positions agree with TRBD1. CDR3 size: 12 residues. The V segment lost 6 bases and the J segment 5 bases; nucleotides outside the gene matches: 2. Germline CDR1 is SNHLY and CDR2 is FYNNEI. The CDR3 loop reads CASRRTGYGYTF. The CDR3 DNA reads as TGTGCCAGCAGAAGGACAGGGTATGGCTACACCTTC.

The rearrangement joins TRBV6-5 to TRBJ1-3; D call uncertain. Germline V gene data show CDR1 as MNHEY and CDR2 as SVGAGI. The CDR3 runs to 14 residues. The V gene lost 2 bases and the J gene lost 4 bases, with 9 bases spanning the gap. CDR3 in amino acids: CASSYRETGNTIYF. The CDR3 DNA follows: TGTGCCAGCAGTTACAGGGAGACGGGAAACACCATATATTTT.

V and J are TRBV10-3 and TRBJ1-5, with 10 positions matching TRBD1. Looked up from germline, CDR1 is ENHRY and CDR2 is SYGVKD. Trimming cost V 11 bases and J 7 bases; bases outside gene matches: 11. The CDR3 totals 14 residues. CDR3 sequence (DNA): TGTGCCGCCCGAGGGACAGGGGAGTCCCAGCCCCAGCATTTT. The encoded protein is CAARGTGESQPQHF.